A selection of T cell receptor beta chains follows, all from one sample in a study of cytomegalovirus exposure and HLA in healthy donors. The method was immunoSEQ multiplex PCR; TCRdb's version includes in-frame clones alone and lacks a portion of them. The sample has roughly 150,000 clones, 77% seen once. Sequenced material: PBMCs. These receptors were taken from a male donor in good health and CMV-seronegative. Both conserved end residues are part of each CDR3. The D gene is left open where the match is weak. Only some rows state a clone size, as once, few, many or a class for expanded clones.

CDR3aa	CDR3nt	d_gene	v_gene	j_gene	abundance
CASSAAPLQEQYF	TGTGCCAGCAGCGCCGCCCCCCTCCAGGAGCAGTACTTC	.	TRBV9	TRBJ2-7	.
CSIPSYNEQFF	TGTTCCATCCCCTCGTACAATGAGCAGTTCTTC	.	TRBV7-9	TRBJ2-1	few
CASSEALQGLAGAYEQYF	TGTGCCAGCAGTGAAGCGCTTCAGGGACTAGCGGGGGCCTACGAGCAGTACTTC	TRBD2	TRBV6-1	TRBJ2-7	.
CASSSDRGHSNYGYTF	TGTGCCAGCAGTTCGGACAGGGGGCATTCTAACTATGGCTACACCTTC	TRBD1	TRBV27	TRBJ1-2	.
CASSLGTGGVYEQYF	TGCGCCAGCAGCTTGGGGACAGGGGGTGTCTACGAGCAGTACTTC	TRBD1	TRBV5-1	TRBJ2-7	.
CASSLAAGLNTEAFF	TGTGCCAGCAGCTTAGCGGCAGGGCTGAACACTGAAGCTTTCTTT	.	TRBV11-2	TRBJ1-1	.
CASSLNRDREKGEQFF	TGTGCCAGCAGCTTAAACCGGGACAGGGAAAAAGGTGAGCAGTTCTTC	TRBD1	TRBV11-3	TRBJ2-1	.
CASNPQGRAGELFF	TGTGCCAGTAACCCCCAGGGTAGGGCCGGGGAGCTGTTTTTT	.	TRBV19	TRBJ2-2	.
CASSLGRGQLAYNEQFF	TGTGCCAGCAGCTTGGGTAGGGGGCAACTGGCCTACAATGAGCAGTTCTTC	TRBD1	TRBV5-8	TRBJ2-1	.
CASSLGRGNEYF	TGCGCCAGCAGCTTGGGCAGGGGGAATGAGTACTTC	TRBD1	TRBV5-1	TRBJ2-7	.
CASSSPAYEQYF	TGTGCCAGCAGTTCCCCGGCCTACGAGCAGTACTTC	.	TRBV27	TRBJ2-7	.
CASSRGSETQYF	TGTGCCAGCAGTCGGGGTTCGGAGACCCAGTACTTC	.	TRBV25-1	TRBJ2-5	.
CASSRTTFNEQFF	TGTGCCAGCAGCCGTACTACTTTCAATGAGCAGTTCTTC	.	TRBV7-9	TRBJ2-1	.
CASSATDRMVYGYTF	TGCGCCAGCAGCGCCACGGACAGGATGGTCTATGGCTACACCTTC	TRBD1	TRBV4-1	TRBJ1-2	once
CASSLGQPGLNNEQFF	TGTGCCAGCAGCTTAGGACAGCCGGGACTAAACAATGAGCAGTTCTTC	TRBD2	TRBV11-3	TRBJ2-1	.
CASKTVSRDEQYF	TGTGCCAGCAAGACTGTCTCTCGGGACGAGCAGTACTTC	.	TRBV6-5	TRBJ2-7	.
CASSQVAGAYTDTQYF	TGTGCCAGCAGCCAAGTTGCGGGGGCGTACACAGATACGCAGTATTTT	.	TRBV14	TRBJ2-3	.
CAWRRERTYEQYF	TGTGCCTGGAGACGGGAGAGAACCTACGAGCAGTACTTC	.	TRBV30	TRBJ2-7	once
CASSLMTGKSGYGYTF	TGTGCCAGCTCACTTATGACGGGGAAGAGCGGCTATGGCTACACCTTC	.	TRBV18	TRBJ1-2	.
CASSLGQGANYGYTF	TGTGCCAGCAGCTTGGGACAAGGAGCTAACTATGGCTACACCTTC	.	TRBV7-9	TRBJ1-2	.
CASSLGTGEKLFF	TGTGCCAGCAGCCTCGGGACAGGTGAAAAACTGTTTTTT	TRBD1	TRBV7-9	TRBJ1-4	.
CASSRDIGGNTIYF	TGTGCCAGCAGCCGGGACATAGGTGGAAACACCATATATTTT	.	TRBV5-5	TRBJ1-3	few
CASSPTTFYSNQPQHF	TGTGCCAGCAGCCCTACTACGTTCTATAGCAATCAGCCCCAGCATTTT	.	TRBV5-5	TRBJ1-5	.
CASSFTGGNPLAKNIQYF	TGTGCCAGCAGTTTCACAGGGGGTAACCCCCTAGCCAAAAACATTCAGTACTTC	TRBD1	TRBV13	TRBJ2-4	once
CASSEIGGGNTEAFF	TGCGCCAGCAGTGAGATAGGCGGGGGGAACACTGAAGCTTTCTTT	.	TRBV10-2	TRBJ1-1	few
CASRRQGSGNTIYF	TGTGCCAGCAGAAGACAGGGGTCTGGAAACACCATATATTTT	TRBD1	TRBV7-9	TRBJ1-3	.
CASSLGHEYEQYF	TGTGCCAGCAGCTTGGGACACGAGTACGAGCAGTACTTC	.	TRBV5-8	TRBJ2-7	.
CSVDVQGMNTEAFF	TGCAGCGTTGACGTACAGGGGATGAACACTGAAGCTTTCTTT	TRBD1	TRBV29-1	TRBJ1-1	.
CSSSLALESTDTQYF	TGTTCCAGCAGCTTAGCCCTTGAGAGCACAGATACGCAGTATTTT	.	TRBV7-9	TRBJ2-3	once
CASSPGTNLNTEAFF	TGCGCCAGCAGCCCGGGAACGAACCTGAACACTGAAGCTTTCTTT	.	TRBV5-1	TRBJ1-1	few
CASSDSSGNTIYF	TGCGCCAGCAGCGACAGCTCTGGAAACACCATATATTTT	.	TRBV5-1	TRBJ1-3	once
CASSIDWGTGSNTEAFF	TGTGCCAGTAGTATAGATTGGGGGACAGGATCGAACACTGAAGCTTTCTTT	TRBD1	TRBV19	TRBJ1-1	few
CASSISGVYEQYF	TGCGCCAGCAGCATATCAGGGGTGTACGAGCAGTACTTC	.	TRBV5-1	TRBJ2-7	.
CASSLEGLRNTEAFF	TGTGCCAGCAGCTTGGAGGGGCTCAGGAACACTGAAGCTTTCTTT	.	TRBV5-6	TRBJ1-1	.
CASSYSGGNHGYTF	TGTGCCAGCAGTTACTCGGGAGGGAACCATGGCTACACCTTC	.	TRBV6-6	TRBJ1-2	.
CASSPDRYLNTEAFF	TGCGCCAGCAGCCCGGACAGATACTTGAACACTGAAGCTTTCTTT	.	TRBV4-1	TRBJ1-1	.
CASSLEPSGARQETQYF	TGCGCCAGCAGCTTGGAGCCTAGCGGGGCTCGGCAAGAGACCCAGTACTTC	TRBD2	TRBV5-1	TRBJ2-5	few
CASRGQGATGYTF	TGTGCCAGCAGGGGACAGGGGGCGACTGGCTACACCTTC	TRBD1	TRBV6-1	TRBJ1-2	.
CASSRGSLRAHEQYF	TGTGCCAGCAGCCGCGGGAGTTTAAGAGCACACGAGCAGTACTTC	TRBD2	TRBV11-2	TRBJ2-7	.
CASSPLAGPNTDTQYF	TGTGCCAGCAGCCCCCTAGCGGGTCCAAACACAGATACGCAGTATTTT	TRBD2	TRBV7-9	TRBJ2-3	.
CASSLRQANTNSYNEQFF	TGTGCCAGTAGTCTCCGACAGGCCAATACAAACTCCTACAATGAGCAGTTCTTC	.	TRBV19	TRBJ2-1	.